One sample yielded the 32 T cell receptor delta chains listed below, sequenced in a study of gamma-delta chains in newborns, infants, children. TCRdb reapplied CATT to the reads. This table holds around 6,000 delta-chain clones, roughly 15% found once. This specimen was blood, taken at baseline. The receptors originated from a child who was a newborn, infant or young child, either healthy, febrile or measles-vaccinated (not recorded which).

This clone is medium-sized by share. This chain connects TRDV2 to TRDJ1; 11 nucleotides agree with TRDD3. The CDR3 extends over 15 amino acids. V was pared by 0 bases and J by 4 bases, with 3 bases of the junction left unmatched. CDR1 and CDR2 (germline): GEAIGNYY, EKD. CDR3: CACDTVGDTNDKLIF. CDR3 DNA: TGTGCCTGTGACACCGTGGGGGATACGAACGATAAACTCATCTTT.

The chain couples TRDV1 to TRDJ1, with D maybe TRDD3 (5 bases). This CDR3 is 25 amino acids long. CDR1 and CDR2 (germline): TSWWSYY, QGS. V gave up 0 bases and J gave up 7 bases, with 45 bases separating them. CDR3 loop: CALGELEAQNVPGFHFIIPPPKLIF. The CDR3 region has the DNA TGTGCTCTTGGGGAACTAGAGGCCCAAAACGTCCCTGGGTTTCATTTCATTATCCCTCCTCCTAAACTCATCTTT.

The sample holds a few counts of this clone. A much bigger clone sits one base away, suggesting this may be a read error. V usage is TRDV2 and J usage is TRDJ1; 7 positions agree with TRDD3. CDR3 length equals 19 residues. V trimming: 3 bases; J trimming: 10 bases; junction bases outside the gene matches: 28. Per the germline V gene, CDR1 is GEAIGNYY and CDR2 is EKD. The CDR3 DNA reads TGTGCCTGTGACCGCCTGGGTGTGGGGGACACGCGGATGTTTAGGAGACTCATCTTT. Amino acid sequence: CACDRLGVGDTRMFRRLIF.

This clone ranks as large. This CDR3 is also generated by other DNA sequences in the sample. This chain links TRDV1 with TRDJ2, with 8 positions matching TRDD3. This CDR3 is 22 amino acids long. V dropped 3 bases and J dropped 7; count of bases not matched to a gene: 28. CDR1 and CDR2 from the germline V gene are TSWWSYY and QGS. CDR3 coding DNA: TGTGCTCTTGGGGACCTCAACTTCCTTTTCCTTTGGGGATACCCTTTAAAAGCACAACTCTTCTTT. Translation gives CALGDLNFLFLWGYPLKAQLFF.

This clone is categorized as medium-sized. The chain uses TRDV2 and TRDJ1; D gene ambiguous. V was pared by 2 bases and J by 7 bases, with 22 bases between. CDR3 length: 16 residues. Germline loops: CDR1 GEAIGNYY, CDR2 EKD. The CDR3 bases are TGTGCCTGTGACAATCTTGACTCAGATTCTGGCGGTAAACTCATCTTT. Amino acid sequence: CACDNLDSDSGGKLIF.

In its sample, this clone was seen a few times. The CDR3 is CALGAYDTTTPTQLDKLIF. In DNA form, the CDR3 reads TGTGCTCTTGGGGCCTACGACACCACCACTCCGACTCAACTTGATAAACTCATCTTT. The chain carries TRDV1 and TRDJ1; possibly TRDD2 for D (5 bases). There are 19 residues in the CDR3. Per the germline V gene, CDR1 is TSWWSYY and CDR2 is QGS. Trimming shortened V by 4 bases and J by 5 bases, and 29 bases separated the two germline ends.

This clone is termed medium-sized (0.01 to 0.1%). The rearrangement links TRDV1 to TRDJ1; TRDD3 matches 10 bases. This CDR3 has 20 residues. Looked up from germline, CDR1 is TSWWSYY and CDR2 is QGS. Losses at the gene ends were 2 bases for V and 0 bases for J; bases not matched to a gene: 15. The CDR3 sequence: CALGEGPHSTGGSYTDKLIF. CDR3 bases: TGTGCTCTTGGGGAAGGTCCTCATAGTACTGGGGGATCTTACACCGATAAACTCATCTTT.

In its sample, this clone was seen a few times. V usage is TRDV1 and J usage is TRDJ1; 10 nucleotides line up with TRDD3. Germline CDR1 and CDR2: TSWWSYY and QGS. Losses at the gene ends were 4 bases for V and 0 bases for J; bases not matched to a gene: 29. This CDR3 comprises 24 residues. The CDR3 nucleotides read TGTGCTCTTGGGGGAGAAGACCCAGTCCGAAATTGGGGGATACTTGTCAGATACACCGATAAACTCATCTTT. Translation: CALGGEDPVRNWGILVRYTDKLIF.

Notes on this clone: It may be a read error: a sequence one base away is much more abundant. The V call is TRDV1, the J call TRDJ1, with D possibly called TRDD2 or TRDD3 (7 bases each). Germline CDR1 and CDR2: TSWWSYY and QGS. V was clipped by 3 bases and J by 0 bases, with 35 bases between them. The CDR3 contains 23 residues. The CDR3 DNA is TGTGCTCTTGGGGACCTCGGGGGTTCCTACGCCTGGGGGGTAGAGGGGTACACCGATAAACTCATCTTT. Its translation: CALGDLGGSYAWGVEGYTDKLIF.

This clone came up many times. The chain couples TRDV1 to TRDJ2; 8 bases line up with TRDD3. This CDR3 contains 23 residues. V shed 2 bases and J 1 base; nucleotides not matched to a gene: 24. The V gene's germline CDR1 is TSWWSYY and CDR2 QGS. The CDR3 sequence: CALGEFSPPTCAVTGGLTAQLFF. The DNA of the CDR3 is TGTGCTCTTGGGGAATTCAGTCCTCCTACATGCGCCGTGACTGGGGGTTTGACAGCACAACTCTTCTTT.

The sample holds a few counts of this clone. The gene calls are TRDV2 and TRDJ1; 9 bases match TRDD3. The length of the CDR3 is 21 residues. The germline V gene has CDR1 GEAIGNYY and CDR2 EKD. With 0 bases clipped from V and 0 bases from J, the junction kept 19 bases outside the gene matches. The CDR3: CACDTVGTTGGTDTYTDKLIF. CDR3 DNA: TGTGCCTGTGACACCGTCGGAACTACTGGGGGAACCGATACGTACACCGATAAACTCATCTTT.

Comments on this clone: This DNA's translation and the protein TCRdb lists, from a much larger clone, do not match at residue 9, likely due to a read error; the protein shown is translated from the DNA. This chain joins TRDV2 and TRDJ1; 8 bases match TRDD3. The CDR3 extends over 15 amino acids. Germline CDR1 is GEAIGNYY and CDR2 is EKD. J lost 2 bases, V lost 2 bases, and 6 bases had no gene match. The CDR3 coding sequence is TGTGCCTGTGACAAACTGGGGGGATTTACCGATAAACTCATCTTT. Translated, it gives CACDKLGGFTDKLIF.

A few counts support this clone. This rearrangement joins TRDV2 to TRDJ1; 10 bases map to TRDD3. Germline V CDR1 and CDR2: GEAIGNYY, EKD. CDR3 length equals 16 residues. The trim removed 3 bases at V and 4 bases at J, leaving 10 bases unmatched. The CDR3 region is CACDALGDQGVDKLIF. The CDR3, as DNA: TGTGCCTGTGACGCACTGGGGGATCAAGGGGTCGATAAACTCATCTTT.

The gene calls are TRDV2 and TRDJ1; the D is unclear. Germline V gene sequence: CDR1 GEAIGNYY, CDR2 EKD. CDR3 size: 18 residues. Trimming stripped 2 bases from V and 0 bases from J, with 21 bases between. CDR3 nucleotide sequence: TGTGCCTGTGACATCGTAAGCCCCCGTACTTCGTACACCGATAAACTCATCTTT. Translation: CACDIVSPRTSYTDKLIF.

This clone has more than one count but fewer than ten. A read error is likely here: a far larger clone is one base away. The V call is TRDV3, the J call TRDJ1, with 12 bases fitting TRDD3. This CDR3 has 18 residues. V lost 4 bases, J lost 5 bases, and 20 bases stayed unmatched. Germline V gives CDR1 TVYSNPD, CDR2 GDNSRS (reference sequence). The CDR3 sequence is CASRPSYWGIPRGDKLIF. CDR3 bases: TGTGCCTCTCGGCCTTCCTACTGGGGGATACCCAGAGGGGATAAACTCATCTTT.

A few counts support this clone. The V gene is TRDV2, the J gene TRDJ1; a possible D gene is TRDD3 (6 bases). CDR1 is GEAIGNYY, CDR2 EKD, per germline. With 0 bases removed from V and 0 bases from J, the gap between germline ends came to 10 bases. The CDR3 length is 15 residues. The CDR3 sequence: CACDTVGGNTDKLIF. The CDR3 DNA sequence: TGTGCCTGTGACACCGTTGGGGGGAACACCGATAAACTCATCTTT.

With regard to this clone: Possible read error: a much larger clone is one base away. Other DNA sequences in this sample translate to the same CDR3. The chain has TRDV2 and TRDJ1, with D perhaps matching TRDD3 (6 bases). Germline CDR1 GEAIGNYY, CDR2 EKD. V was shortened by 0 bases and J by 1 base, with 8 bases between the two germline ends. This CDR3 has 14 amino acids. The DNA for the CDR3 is TGTGCCTGTGACACCGTGGGGGGCACCGATAAACTCATCTTT. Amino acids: CACDTVGGTDKLIF.

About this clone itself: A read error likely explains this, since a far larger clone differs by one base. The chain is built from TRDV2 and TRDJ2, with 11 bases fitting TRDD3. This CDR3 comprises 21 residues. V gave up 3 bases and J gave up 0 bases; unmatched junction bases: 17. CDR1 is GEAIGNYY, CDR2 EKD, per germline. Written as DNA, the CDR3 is TGTGCCTGTGACCCCCTCCTACCGGGTGGGGGATACGGTCCTTTGACAGCACAACTCTTCTTT. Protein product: CACDPLLPGGGYGPLTAQLFF.

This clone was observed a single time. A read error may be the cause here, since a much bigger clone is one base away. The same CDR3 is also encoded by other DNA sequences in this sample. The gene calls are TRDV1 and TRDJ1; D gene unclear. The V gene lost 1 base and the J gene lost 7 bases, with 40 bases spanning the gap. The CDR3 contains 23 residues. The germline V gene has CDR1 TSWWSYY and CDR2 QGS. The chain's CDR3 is CALGEPRYSLRHTARYGTFKLIF. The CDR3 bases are TGTGCTCTTGGGGAACCCCGCTACTCCTTACGACACACTGCGAGGTACGGCACCTTTAAACTCATCTTT.

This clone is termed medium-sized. CDR3 sequence reads: CALGEPIPVIRATDKLIF. The CDR3 DNA sequence: TGTGCTCTTGGGGAACCCATTCCTGTAATAAGGGCCACCGATAAACTCATCTTT. The rearrangement uses TRDV1 and TRDJ1, with a possible D match to TRDD2 (5 bases). The CDR3 contains 18 residues. Per the germline V gene, CDR1 is TSWWSYY and CDR2 is QGS. Trimming pared 1 base from V and 1 base from J, leaving 19 bases between.

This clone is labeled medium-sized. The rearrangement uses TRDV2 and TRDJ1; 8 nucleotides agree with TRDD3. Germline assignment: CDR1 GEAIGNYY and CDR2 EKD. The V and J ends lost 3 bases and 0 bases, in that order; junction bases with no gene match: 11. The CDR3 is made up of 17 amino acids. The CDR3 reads CACDPLDWGLYTDKLIF. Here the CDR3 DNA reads TGTGCCTGTGACCCGCTAGACTGGGGGCTTTACACCGATAAACTCATCTTT.

The CDR3 here is CACDAVATGGYPDKLIF. The DNA for the CDR3 is TGTGCCTGTGACGCGGTGGCTACTGGGGGATATCCTGATAAACTCATCTTT. The rearrangement links TRDV2 to TRDJ1, with 11 bases matching TRDD3. Germline assignment: CDR1 GEAIGNYY and CDR2 EKD. V gave up 3 bases and J gave up 5 bases; unmatched junction bases: 13. The CDR3 extends over 17 amino acids.

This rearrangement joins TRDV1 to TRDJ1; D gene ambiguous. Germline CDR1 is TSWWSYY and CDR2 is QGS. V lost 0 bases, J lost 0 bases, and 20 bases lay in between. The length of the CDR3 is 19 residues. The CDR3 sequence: CALGELGQGQSGYTDKLIF. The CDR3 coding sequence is TGTGCTCTTGGGGAACTTGGCCAGGGACAGTCGGGTTACACCGATAAACTCATCTTT.

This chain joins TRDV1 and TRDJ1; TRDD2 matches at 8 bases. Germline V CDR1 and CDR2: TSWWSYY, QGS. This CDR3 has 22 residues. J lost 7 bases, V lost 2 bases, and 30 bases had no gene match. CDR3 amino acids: CALGEVLLPTSLLGIFLGKLIF. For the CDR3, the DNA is TGTGCTCTTGGGGAAGTTTTACTTCCTACGTCCTTACTGGGCATATTTTTGGGTAAACTCATCTTT.

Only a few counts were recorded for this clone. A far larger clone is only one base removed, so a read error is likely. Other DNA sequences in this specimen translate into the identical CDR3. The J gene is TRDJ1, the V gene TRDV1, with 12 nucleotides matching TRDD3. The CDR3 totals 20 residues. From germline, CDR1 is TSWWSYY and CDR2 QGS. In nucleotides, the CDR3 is TGTGCCCTTGGGGAACTATATAGGCTGGGGGATACGAGGTACACCGATAAACTCATCTTT. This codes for CALGELYRLGDTRYTDKLIF.

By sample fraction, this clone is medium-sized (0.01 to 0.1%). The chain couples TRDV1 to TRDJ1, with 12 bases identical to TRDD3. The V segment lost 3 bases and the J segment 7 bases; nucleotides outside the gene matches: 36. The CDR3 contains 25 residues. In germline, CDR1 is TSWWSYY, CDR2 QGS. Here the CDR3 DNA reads TGTGCTCTTGGGGACTCACACTGGGCCTTCCTAGAAGGGAGGCTGGGGGATACGATCCGATTTAAACTCATCTTT. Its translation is CALGDSHWAFLEGRLGDTIRFKLIF.

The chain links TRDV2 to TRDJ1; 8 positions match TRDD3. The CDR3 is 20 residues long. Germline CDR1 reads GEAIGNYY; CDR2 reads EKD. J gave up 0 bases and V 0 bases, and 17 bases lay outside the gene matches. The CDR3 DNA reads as TGTGCCTGTGACACCGTGGGGGGTACTGGGGGCCATACCGACACCGATAAACTCATCTTT. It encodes CACDTVGGTGGHTDTDKLIF.

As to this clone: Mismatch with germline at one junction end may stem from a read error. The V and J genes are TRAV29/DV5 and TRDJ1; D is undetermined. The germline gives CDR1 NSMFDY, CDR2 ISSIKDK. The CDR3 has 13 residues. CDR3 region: CAASPLLTDKHIF. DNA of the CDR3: TGTGCAGCAAGCCCTCTCCTCACCGATAAACACATCTTT.

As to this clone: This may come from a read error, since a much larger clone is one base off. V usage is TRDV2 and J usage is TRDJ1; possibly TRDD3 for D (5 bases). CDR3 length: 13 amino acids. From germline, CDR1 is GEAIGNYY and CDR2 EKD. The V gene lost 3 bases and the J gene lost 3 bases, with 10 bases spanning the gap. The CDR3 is CACDPWGADKLIF. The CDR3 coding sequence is TGTGCCTGTGACCCTTGGGGCGCCGATAAACTCATCTTT.

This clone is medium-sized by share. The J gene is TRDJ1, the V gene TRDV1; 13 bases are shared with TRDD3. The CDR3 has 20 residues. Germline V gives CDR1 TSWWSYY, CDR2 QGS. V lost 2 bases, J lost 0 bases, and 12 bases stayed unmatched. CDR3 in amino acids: CALGETWNVLGDTYTDKLIF. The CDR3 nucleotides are TGTGCTCTTGGGGAAACGTGGAATGTACTGGGGGATACGTACACCGATAAACTCATCTTT.

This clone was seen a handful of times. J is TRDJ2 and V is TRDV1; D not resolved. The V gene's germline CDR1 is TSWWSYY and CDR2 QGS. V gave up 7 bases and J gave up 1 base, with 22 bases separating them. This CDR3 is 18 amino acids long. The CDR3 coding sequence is TGTGCTCTTGAAGGCGCTGTCCTTATGTCGGGTTTGACAGCACAACTCTTCTTT. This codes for CALEGAVLMSGLTAQLFF.

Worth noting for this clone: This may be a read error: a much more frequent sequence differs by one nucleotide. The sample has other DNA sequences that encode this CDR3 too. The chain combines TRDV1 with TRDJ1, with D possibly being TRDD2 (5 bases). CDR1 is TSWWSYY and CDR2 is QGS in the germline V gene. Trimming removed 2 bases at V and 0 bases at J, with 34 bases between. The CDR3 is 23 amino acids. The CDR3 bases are TGTGCTCTTGGGGAAGGGTTTCTTCCCCTACGGTTCCACTACTCCAAGTACACCGATAAACTCATCTTT. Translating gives CALGEGFLPLRFHYSKYTDKLIF.